This TCR beta chain was obtained from a study of long-term antiretroviral therapy in people with HIV. Study-wide findings and caveats: HIV repertoires had narrower CDR3 length ranges than controls. Diversity increased after ART yet remained lower than in transplant donor controls.

None of the participants with HIV were treated outside the United States. Cryopreserved PBMC, at roughly 0.9-11 million per sample, were present before DNA extraction. With survey level as its setting, the immunoSEQ assay was v3.0. Clones were sequenced by immunoSEQ multiplex PCR, and TCRdb holds only the in-frame ones, with some missing. The data contain over 20,000 clones, about 88% of them singletons. After removal of 5 bases from V and 10 bases from J, the junction contained 6 bases not matched to a gene. Germline CDR1 KGHSH, CDR2 LQKENI. The CDR3 runs to 12 residues. Turning to this clone: Antigen specificity is unknown.

Material: unsorted PBMCs, obtained 0.6 years after starting antiretroviral therapy. The receptor comes from a man aged 55 to 70 with HIV. This chain connects TRBV18 to TRBJ1-1, with TRBD1 matching 8 bases. This chain's CDR3 is CASSATDRGAFF. The CDR3 DNA reads TGTGCCAGCTCAGCTACCGACAGGGGAGCTTTCTTT.